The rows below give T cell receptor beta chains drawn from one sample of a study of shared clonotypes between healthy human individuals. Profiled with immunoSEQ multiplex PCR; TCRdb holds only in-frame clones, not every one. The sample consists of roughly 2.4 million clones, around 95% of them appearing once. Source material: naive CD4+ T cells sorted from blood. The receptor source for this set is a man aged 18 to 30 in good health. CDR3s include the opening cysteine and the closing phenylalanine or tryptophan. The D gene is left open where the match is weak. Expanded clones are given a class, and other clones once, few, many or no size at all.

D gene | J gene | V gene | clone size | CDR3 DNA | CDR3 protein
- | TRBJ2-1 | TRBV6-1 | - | TGTGCCAGCAGGAGGGGGGAGGGGATGGAGCAGTTCTTC | CASRRGEGMEQFF
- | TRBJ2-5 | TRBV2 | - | TGTGCCAGCAGTGGGGGAGGTGGAGAGACCCAGTACTTC | CASSGGGGETQYF
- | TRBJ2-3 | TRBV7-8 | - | TGTGCCAGCAGCCCCGACTACGATACGCAGTATTTT | CASSPDYDTQYF
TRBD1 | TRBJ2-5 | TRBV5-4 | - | TGTGCCAGCAGCTTGGACAGGGGGTATTCGGCCCAGTACTTC | CASSLDRGYSAQYF
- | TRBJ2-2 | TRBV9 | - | TGTGCCAGCAGCGTAGGTGGGTTAGCGCCCACCGGGGAGCTGTTTTTT | CASSVGGLAPTGELFF
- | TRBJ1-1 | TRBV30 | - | TGTGCCTGGTGGCCTAGGACGGCGAACACTGAAGCTTTCTTT | CAWWPRTANTEAFF
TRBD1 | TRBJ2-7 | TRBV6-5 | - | TGTGCCAGCAGTAGGGGGACAGGGAACCACTTGGGGCAGTACTTC | CASSRGTGNHLGQYF
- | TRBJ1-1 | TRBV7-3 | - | TGTGCCAGCAGCTTGACAACGAACACTGAAGCTTTCTTT | CASSLTTNTEAFF
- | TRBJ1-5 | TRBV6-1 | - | TGTGCCAGCAGTGACAGAGCCTATAGCAATCAGCCCCAGCATTTT | CASSDRAYSNQPQHF
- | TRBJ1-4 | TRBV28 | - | TGTGCCAGCAGTATGAGACAGAGTACCAATGAAAAACTGTTTTTT | CASSMRQSTNEKLFF
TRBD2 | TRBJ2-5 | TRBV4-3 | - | TGCGCCAGCAGCCAAGTCGGCGGGAGGGGCAGACAAGAGACCCAGTACTTC | CASSQVGGRGRQETQYF
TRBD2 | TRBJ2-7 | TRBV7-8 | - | TGTGCCAGCAGCTCGGGACTAGCGGGAGTCGAAGAGCAGTACTTC | CASSSGLAGVEEQYF
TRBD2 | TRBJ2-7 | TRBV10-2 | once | TGCGCCAGCAGTCCAAGCGGGAATGGAGTCGAGCAGTACTTC | CASSPSGNGVEQYF
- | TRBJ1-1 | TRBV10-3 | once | TGTGCCATCAGTGAATATTGGACGATTACAGCTTTCTTT | CAISEYWTITAFF
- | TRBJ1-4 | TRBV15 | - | TGTGCCACCAGCAGAGATGGGGGACTGGAAAAACTGTTTTTT | CATSRDGGLEKLFF